Below are 9 T cell receptor beta chains sequenced from a single sample in a study of cytomegalovirus exposure and HLA in healthy donors. With 60 Vbeta and 13 Jbeta primers, the PCR was carried out. TCRdb's table, derived via immunoSEQ multiplex PCR, lists solely in-frame clones and lacks some. The table records 65,000 or so clones, 60% to 65% of them present only once. The sequencing sample was made of PBMCs. Every receptor here comes from a man younger than 40 in good health and CMV-seronegative.

Only a few counts were recorded for this clone. Additional DNA sequences in this sample encode the identical CDR3. V usage is TRBV6-5 and J usage is TRBJ2-7; D is ambiguous. Germline-derived CDR1 and CDR2 are MNHEY and SVGAGI. V was pared by 6 bases and J by 3 bases, with 6 bases between. CDR3 length: 11 amino acids. CDR3 nucleotides: TGTGCCAGCAGCGCCGGCTACGAGCAGTACTTC. It specifies CASSAGYEQYF.

The rearrangement uses TRBV19 and TRBJ1-2; D remains unclear. Trimming cost V 3 bases and J 13 bases, with 12 bases left between them. CDR1 and CDR2 from the germline V gene are LNHDA and SQIVND (reference sequence). CDR3 length equals 11 residues. Here the CDR3 DNA reads TGTGCCAGTAGTATGGGAGGTGCTAGCACCTTC. The encoded protein is CASSMGGASTF. The entire variable domain, with the rest obtained from reference TRBV19 and TRBJ1-2, is as follows: DGGITQSPKYLFRKEGQNVTLSCEQNLNHDAMYWYRQDPGQGLRLIYYSQIVNDFQKGDIAEGYSVSREKKESFPLTVTSAQKNPTAFYLCASSMGGASTFGSGTRLTVV.

The chain employs TRBV27 and TRBJ2-7; a possible D gene is TRBD1 (5 bases). The CDR3 consists of 14 residues. Trimming pared 5 bases from V and 4 bases from J, leaving 15 bases between. Germline V gives CDR1 MNHEY, CDR2 SMNVEV (reference sequence). CDR3 loop: CASSPPHRLYEQYF. The DNA of the CDR3 is TGTGCCAGCAGTCCCCCCCACAGGTTGTACGAGCAGTACTTC.

The V and J genes are TRBV7-2 and TRBJ2-7, with TRBD2 identical over 7 bases. Trimming removed 3 bases from V and 7 bases from J; junction bases left unmatched: 12. CDR3 length: 15 amino acids. CDR1 and CDR2 from the germline V gene are SGHTA and FQGNSA. In DNA form, the CDR3 reads TGTGCCAGCAGCTTCCCTGGGGGAGGGGTTCGAGAGCAGTACTTC. Its translation: CASSFPGGGVREQYF.

This rearrangement joins TRBV7-2 to TRBJ1-6; no definite D call. V was clipped by 6 bases and J by 7 bases, with 10 bases between them. CDR3 length: 13 amino acids. Per the germline V gene, CDR1 is SGHTA and CDR2 is FQGNSA. The DNA of the CDR3 is TGTGCCAGCAGTTCGGTTACGAATTCACCCCTCCACTTT. Translating it yields CASSSVTNSPLHF.

This clone was detected only a few times. The CDR3 loop reads CASSPRGYEQYF. The CDR3 nucleotides are TGTGCCAGCAGTCCCAGGGGATACGAGCAGTACTTC. The J gene is TRBJ2-7, the V gene TRBV6-6; D is possibly TRBD1 (6 bases). Germline CDR1 and CDR2: MNHNY and SVGAGI (reference sequence). V lost 5 bases and J 4 bases, leaving 9 bases between the germline ends. There are 12 residues in the CDR3.

This chain uses TRBV29-1 with TRBJ2-7; 9 bases line up with TRBD1. V dropped 3 bases and J dropped 1; count of bases not matched to a gene: 7. Germline CDR1 SQVTM, CDR2 ANQGSEA. The CDR3 length is 15 residues. CDR3 sequence reads: CSVEKGTGRSYEQYF. The CDR3 DNA follows: TGCAGCGTTGAGAAAGGGACAGGGAGGTCCTACGAGCAGTACTTC.

This clone was picked up a small number of times. The CDR3 nucleotides are TGTGCCAGCAGCTTAGCGAGGTCTTCGTACGAGCAGTACTTC. Its translation is CASSLARSSYEQYF. This rearrangement joins TRBV11-2 to TRBJ2-7; no firm D call. Germline V CDR1 and CDR2: SGHAT, FQNNGV. With 1 base removed from V and 4 bases from J, the gap between germline ends came to 11 bases. The CDR3 is 14 residues long. The variable domain in full, completed from reference TRBV11-2 and TRBJ2-7, reads EAGVAQSPRYKIIEKRQSVAFWCNPISGHATLYWYQQILGQGPKLLIQFQNNGVVDDSQLPKDRFSAERLKGVDSTLKIQPAKLEDSAVYLCASSLARSSYEQYFGPGTRLTVT.

Details on this clone: The junction departs from germline at one end; a sequencing error may be responsible. Other DNA sequences in this specimen translate into the identical CDR3. The chain employs TRBV6-1 and TRBJ1-1; 8 nucleotides line up with TRBD1. The CDR3 runs 14 residues. From germline, CDR1 is MNHNS and CDR2 SASEGT. The CDR3 coding sequence is TGCGCCAGCACCCCGACAGGGGAGGGCACTGAAGCTTTCTTT. Translation gives CASTPTGEGTEAFF.